The 22 T cell receptor beta chains below were found in one sample sequenced in a study of long-term antiretroviral therapy in people with HIV. The immunoSEQ assay was v3.0, run at survey level. The data were produced by immunoSEQ multiplex PCR, yet TCRdb's version contains in-frame clones alone and is incomplete. The repertoire has more than 20,000 clones, roughly four fifths of them found once; the top ten carry around 5%. The sample here was unsorted PBMCs, taken 0.3 years after starting antiretroviral therapy. The source of these receptors is a man aged 45-65 years with HIV.

The chain has TRBV28 and TRBJ1-1, with unresolved D. This CDR3 is 12 amino acids long. The V end lost 3 bases, the J end lost 5 bases, and 7 bases lay between the germline ends. CDR1 and CDR2 (germline): MDHEN, SYDVKM. The CDR3 loop is CASSLTRTEAFF. The CDR3 nucleotides are TGTGCCAGCAGTTTGACAAGGACTGAAGCTTTCTTT. The full variable domain, completed using reference TRBV28 and TRBJ1-1, is DVKVTQSSRYLVKRTGEKVFLECVQDMDHENMFWYRQDPGLGLRLIYFSYDVKMKEKGDIPEGYSVSREKKERFSLILESASTNQTSMYLCASSLTRTEAFFGQGTRLTVV.

This clone was detected a few times. The J gene is TRBJ1-2, the V gene TRBV9; D may be TRBD1 (5 bases). The CDR3 consists of 13 residues. CDR1 is SGDLS and CDR2 is YYNGEE in the germline V gene. Trimming stripped 2 bases from V and 5 bases from J, with 10 bases between. CDR3 sequence reads: CASSVGAGYGYTF. Written as DNA, the CDR3 is TGTGCCAGCAGCGTCGGGGCGGGATATGGCTACACCTTC.

V and J are TRBV29-1 and TRBJ2-3; D remains ambiguous. In germline, CDR1 is SQVTM, CDR2 ANQGSEA. The CDR3 spans 15 residues. The ends were cut back, 3 bases at V and 1 base at J, with 14 bases in the middle. The CDR3 reads CSVEWWADRTDTQYF. Here the CDR3 DNA reads TGCAGCGTTGAGTGGTGGGCCGATCGCACAGATACGCAGTATTTT.

J is TRBJ2-1 and V is TRBV19; maybe TRBD2 (6 bases). The CDR3 has 14 residues. Per germline, CDR1 LNHDA and CDR2 SQIVND (reference sequence). V lost 5 bases and J lost 4, with 12 bases in between. The CDR3, as DNA: TGTGCCAGTAGTTCCGGAGGGTCGTACAATGAGCAGTTCTTC. Its translation: CASSSGGSYNEQFF.

V usage is TRBV11-1 and J usage is TRBJ1-2; TRBD1 might be the D (5 bases). Germline V gives CDR1 SGHAT, CDR2 FQDESV (reference sequence). The germline V and J ends were trimmed by 4 bases and 6 bases, with 12 bases remaining between them. The CDR3 extends over 13 amino acids. DNA for the CDR3: TGTGCCAGCAGCTCCTCCGGGACGGATGGCTACACCTTC. It is translated as CASSSSGTDGYTF.

CDR3 sequence: CASSSDRERLARSGELFF. For the CDR3, the DNA is TGTGCCAGCAGCTCGGACAGGGAAAGGCTAGCGAGGAGCGGGGAGCTGTTTTTT. The chain recombines TRBV13 with TRBJ2-2, with 8 bases fitting TRBD1. V shed 4 bases, J shed 7 bases, and the junction held 17 bases outside the gene matches. The germline V gene encodes CDR1 PRHDT and CDR2 FYEKMQ (reference sequence). This CDR3 spans 18 amino acids.

The CDR3 DNA is TGTGCCTGGAGTCCCCCGGGACTAGCTTCCGTCAATGAGCAGTTCTTC. Translating it yields CAWSPPGLASVNEQFF. This chain connects TRBV30 to TRBJ2-1, with 9 bases identical to TRBD2. The CDR3 consists of 16 residues. J was trimmed by 6 bases and V by 2 bases; bases with no gene match: 11. The germline V gene has CDR1 GTSNPN and CDR2 SVGIG (reference sequence).

This chain connects TRBV27 to TRBJ2-2, with D hard to call. This CDR3 is 20 amino acids long. Germline V lookup: CDR1 MNHEY, CDR2 SMNVEV (reference sequence). The ends were cut back, 6 bases at V and 3 bases at J, with 29 bases in the middle. Here the CDR3 DNA reads TGTGCCAGCAGCCTTGACCCACCAGAGATCACGCCCCATTACACCGGGGAGCTGTTTTTT. The encoded protein is CASSLDPPEITPHYTGELFF.

V usage is TRBV7-8 and J usage is TRBJ2-2, with D tentatively TRBD2 (5 bases). CDR3 length: 18 residues. The germline V gene has CDR1 SGHVS and CDR2 FQNEAQ. V lost 5 bases, J lost 7 bases, and 26 bases lay in between. The CDR3: CASSPLLRAFGVHGELFF. The CDR3 nucleotides read TGTGCCAGCAGCCCCTTGTTGAGGGCCTTCGGTGTGCACGGGGAGCTGTTTTTT.

Only one count was recorded for this clone. The chain links TRBV11-2 to TRBJ2-7, with 10 bases aligning to TRBD1. The CDR3 loop spans 16 amino acids. The trim removed 2 bases at V and 1 base at J, leaving 5 bases unmatched. CDR1 and CDR2 (germline): SGHAT, FQNNGV. The CDR3 region is CASSLYTGQGSYEQYF. CDR3 DNA sequence: TGTGCCAGCAGCTTATATACGGGACAGGGGTCCTACGAGCAGTACTTC.

V is TRBV9 and J is TRBJ1-2; TRBD1 aligns across 7 bases. This CDR3 contains 13 residues. Looked up from germline, CDR1 is SGDLS and CDR2 is YYNGEE. V was pared by 2 bases and J by 4 bases, with 2 bases of the junction left unmatched. The CDR3 here is CASSVRTGYGYTF. DNA for the CDR3: TGTGCCAGCAGCGTCAGGACAGGCTATGGCTACACCTTC.

The CDR3 sequence is CASSRDNTNYGYTF. The DNA for the CDR3 is TGTGCCAGCAGTCGGGACAATACTAACTATGGCTACACCTTC. The genes are TRBV7-8 and TRBJ1-2; D perhaps matches TRBD1 (6 bases). Trimming pared 6 bases from V and 0 bases from J, leaving 11 bases between. Germline CDR1 SGHVS, CDR2 FQNEAQ. This CDR3 is built from 14 residues.

The chain combines TRBV15 with TRBJ2-1; TRBD2 aligns across 7 bases. V gave up 5 bases and J gave up 1 base; unmatched junction bases: 5. Germline values: CDR1 LNHNV, CDR2 YYDKDF (reference sequence). CDR3 size: 15 residues. Here the CDR3 DNA reads TGTGCCACCAGCGGCGGGAGCGAATCCTACAATGAGCAGTTCTTC. Its protein is CATSGGSESYNEQFF.

The chain joins TRBV5-4 to TRBJ2-7; 7 bases map to TRBD1. This CDR3 comprises 14 residues. J was trimmed by 3 bases and V by 5 bases; bases with no gene match: 8. Looked up from germline, CDR1 is SGHNT and CDR2 is YYREEE (reference sequence). CDR3 bases: TGTGCCAGCAGAAACAGGGGATCCCGCTACGAGCAGTACTTC. Translated: CASRNRGSRYEQYF.

The rearrangement uses TRBV4-2 and TRBJ2-2; 10 bases agree with TRBD2. Unmatched junction bases numbered 5, after V lost 1 base and J lost 6 bases. Germline V lookup: CDR1 LGHNA, CDR2 YNFKEQ. The CDR3 has 16 residues. As DNA, the CDR3 is TGTGCCAGCAGCCAAGCGGCTAGCGGGAGTCCCGGGGAGCTGTTTTTT. The encoded protein is CASSQAASGSPGELFF.

The chain has TRBV29-1 and TRBJ2-2; 7 positions agree with TRBD2. Trimming removed 7 bases from V and 1 base from J; junction bases left unmatched: 9. The CDR3 length is 15 residues. CDR1 is SQVTM, CDR2 ANQGSEA, per germline. This CDR3 is CSALRASGNTGELFF. The CDR3, as DNA: TGCAGCGCCCTACGGGCTAGCGGGAACACCGGGGAGCTGTTTTTT.

CDR3: CASSLRDRGGEQFF. The CDR3 nucleotides are TGTGCCAGCAGCCTAAGGGACCGGGGAGGTGAGCAGTTCTTC. V and J are TRBV7-8 and TRBJ2-1; D perhaps matches TRBD2 (6 bases). Trimming stripped 5 bases from V and 9 bases from J, with 17 bases between. The CDR3 spans 14 residues. In germline, CDR1 is SGHVS, CDR2 FQNEAQ.

V usage is TRBV4-3 and J usage is TRBJ2-5; D is possibly TRBD1 or TRBD2 (5 bases each). CDR3 size: 16 residues. The V gene's germline CDR1 is LGHNA and CDR2 YSLEER. V dropped 1 base and J dropped 4 bases, with 16 bases sitting between them. The CDR3 spells CASSQVGDGVGETQYF. CDR3 in DNA: TGCGCCAGCAGCCAAGTTGGGGACGGAGTGGGAGAGACCCAGTACTTC.

CDR3: CSALWDSNTEAFF. CDR3 bases: TGCAGCGCTCTATGGGACAGCAACACTGAAGCTTTCTTT. The chain combines TRBV29-1 with TRBJ1-1; 7 nucleotides line up with TRBD1. V dropped 7 bases and J dropped 2; count of bases not matched to a gene: 7. The CDR3 has 13 amino acids. CDR1 and CDR2 from the germline V gene are SQVTM and ANQGSEA.

The chain joins TRBV30 to TRBJ1-2; no clear D. V dropped 0 bases and J dropped 13 bases, with 12 bases sitting between them. Germline CDR1 is GTSNPN and CDR2 is SVGIG (reference sequence). The CDR3 sequence is 11 residues long. This CDR3 reads CAWSVLGRFTF. The CDR3 DNA reads TGTGCCTGGAGTGTACTGGGGAGGTTCACCTTC.

V and J are TRBV30 and TRBJ1-1, with D perhaps TRBD1 (5 bases). Trimming shortened V by 0 bases and J by 1 base, and 12 bases separated the two germline ends. The CDR3 loop spans 15 amino acids. CDR1 is GTSNPN and CDR2 is SVGIG in the germline V gene (reference sequence). The CDR3 loop reads CAWSVGPGPNTEAFF. The DNA for the CDR3 is TGTGCCTGGAGTGTAGGGCCGGGACCGAACACTGAAGCTTTCTTT.

The V call is TRBV18, the J call TRBJ1-2; 7 bases align to TRBD1. CDR1 and CDR2 from the germline V gene are KGHSH and LQKENI. This CDR3 comprises 16 residues. J lost 4 bases, V lost 1 base, and 9 bases had no gene match. The CDR3 region is CASSPLGTGEIYGYTF. For the CDR3, the DNA is TGTGCCAGCTCACCACTGGGTACAGGGGAGATCTATGGCTACACCTTC.